The clone carrying this T cell receptor beta chain was found many times. Its specificity is not known. These data are taken from a study of T cells after yellow fever vaccination. Background on the study: Researchers used SMART-Seq v4 Ultra Low Input to prepare fractions that had low cell numbers. Whole-study results and caveats: Clonotypes shared by both compartments, CD4 and CD8, made up a small share.

As TCR cDNA was made by 5'RACE template switching, a universal primer site and UMIs were added. TCRdb re-called the 5' RACE reads through MiXCR, storing one row per CDR3 protein. The sample comprises about 200,000 distinct CDR3 sequences, about 3% of which are singletons, and 3.2% rests with the top ten. The starting material was CD4+ T cells sorted from PBMCs, obtained 10 days after the yellow fever booster vaccination. The sequence was collected from a man younger than 35 who received the YFV17D yellow fever vaccine.

CDR3 bases: TGTGCCAGCTCAGAAACCGGGATGTCGGGCAATCAGCCCCAGCATTTT. Encoded protein: CASSETGMSGNQPQHF. The genes are TRBV18 and TRBJ1-5; the D is unclear. The V gene lost 5 bases and the J gene lost 2 bases, with 16 bases spanning the gap. Germline-derived CDR1 and CDR2 are KGHSH and LQKENI. CDR3 length equals 16 residues.